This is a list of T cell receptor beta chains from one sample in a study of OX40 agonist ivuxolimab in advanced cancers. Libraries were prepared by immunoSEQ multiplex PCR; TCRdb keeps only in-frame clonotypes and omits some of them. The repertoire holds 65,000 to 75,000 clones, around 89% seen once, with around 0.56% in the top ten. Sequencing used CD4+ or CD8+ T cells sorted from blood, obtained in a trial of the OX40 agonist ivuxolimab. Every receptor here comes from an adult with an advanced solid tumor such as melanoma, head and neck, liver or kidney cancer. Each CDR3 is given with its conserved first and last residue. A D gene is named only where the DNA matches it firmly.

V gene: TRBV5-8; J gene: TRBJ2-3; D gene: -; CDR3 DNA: TGTGCCAGCAGCCCGCAGGTTTGGAGCACAGATACGCAGTATTTT; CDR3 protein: CASSPQVWSTDTQYF
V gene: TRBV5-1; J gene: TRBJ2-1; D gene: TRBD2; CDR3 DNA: TGCGCCAGCAGCCCCGGGACTAGCGGGTCTGCCTACAATGAGCAGTTCTTC; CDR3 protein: CASSPGTSGSAYNEQFF
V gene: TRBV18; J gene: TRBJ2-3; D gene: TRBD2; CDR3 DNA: TGTGCCAGCTCACCACTAGCGGGGGGGCCGGCAGATACGCAGTATTTT; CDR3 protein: CASSPLAGGPADTQYF
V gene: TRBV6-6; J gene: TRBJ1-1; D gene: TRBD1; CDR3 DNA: TGTGCCAGCAGTGCGGGACAGGCTTCCTCTGAAGCTTTCTTT; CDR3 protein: CASSAGQASSEAFF
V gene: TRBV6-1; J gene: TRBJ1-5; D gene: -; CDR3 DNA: TGTGCCAGCAAGAACCGGGGCCAGAGGGATCAGCCCCAGCATTTT; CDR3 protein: CASKNRGQRDQPQHF
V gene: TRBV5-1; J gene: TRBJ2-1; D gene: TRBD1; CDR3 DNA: TGCGCCAGCAGCTTGGGGGGGACAGTTCCCTCCGACAATGAGCAGTTCTTC; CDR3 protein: CASSLGGTVPSDNEQFF
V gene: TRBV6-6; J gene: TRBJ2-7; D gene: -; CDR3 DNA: TGTGCCAGCAATAAGGGCGGGAACTACGAGCAGTACTTC; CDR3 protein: CASNKGGNYEQYF
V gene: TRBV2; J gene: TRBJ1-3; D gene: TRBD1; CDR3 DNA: TGTGCCAGCAGTCAACAGGGGTCTGGAAACACCATATATTTT; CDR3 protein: CASSQQGSGNTIYF
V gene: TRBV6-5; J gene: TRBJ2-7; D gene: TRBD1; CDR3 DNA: TGTGCCAGCAGCTTGACCGGGACAGGGGGTTACGAGCAGTACTTC; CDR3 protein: CASSLTGTGGYEQYF
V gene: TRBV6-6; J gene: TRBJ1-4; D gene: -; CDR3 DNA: TGTGCCAGCAGTTACGTCGCGGCTAATGAAAAACTGTTTTTT; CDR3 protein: CASSYVAANEKLFF
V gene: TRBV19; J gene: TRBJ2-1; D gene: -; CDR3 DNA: TGTGCCAGTAGTCTGGGGAGTTACTCCTACAATGAGCAGTTCTTC; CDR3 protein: CASSLGSYSYNEQFF
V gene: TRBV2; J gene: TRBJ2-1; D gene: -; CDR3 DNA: TGTGCCAGCACCTACGACAATGAGCAGTTCTTC; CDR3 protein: CASTYDNEQFF
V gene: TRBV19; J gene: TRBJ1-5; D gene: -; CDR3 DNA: TGTGCCAGTAGTATTTTTAGAGGGGATCAGCCCCAGCATTTT; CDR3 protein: CASSIFRGDQPQHF